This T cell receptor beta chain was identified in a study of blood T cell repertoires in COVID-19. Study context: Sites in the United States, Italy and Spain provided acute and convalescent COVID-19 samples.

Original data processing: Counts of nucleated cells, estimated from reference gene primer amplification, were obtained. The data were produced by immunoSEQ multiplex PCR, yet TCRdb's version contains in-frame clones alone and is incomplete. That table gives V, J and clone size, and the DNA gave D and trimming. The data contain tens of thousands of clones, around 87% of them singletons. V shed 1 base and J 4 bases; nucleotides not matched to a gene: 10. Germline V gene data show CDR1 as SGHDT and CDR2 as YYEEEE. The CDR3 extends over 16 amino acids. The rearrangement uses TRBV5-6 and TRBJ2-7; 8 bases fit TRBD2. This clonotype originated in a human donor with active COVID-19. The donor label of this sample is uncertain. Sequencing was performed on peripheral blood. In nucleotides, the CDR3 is TGTGCCAGCAGCTTGCGAGTGACGGGAGGGAGGTACGAGCAGTACTTC. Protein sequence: CASSLRVTGGRYEQYF.